This T cell receptor beta chain was observed in a study of immune evolution from preneoplasia to lung adenocarcinoma. Study findings and constraints: Top clone share appeared to fall from AAH through AIS, MIA, adenocarcinoma.

Patients had resection in Japan or China between 2014 and 2017. A note on this clone: Its target is unknown.

The germline CDR1 and CDR2 sequences are SGHTA and FQGNSA. Trimming stripped 3 bases from V and 2 bases from J, with 13 bases between. The CDR3 runs 15 residues. Produced via immunoSEQ multiplex PCR; TCRdb's table is partial and in-frame only. This sample has about 2,000 clones, with 82% found just once. The chain employs TRBV7-2 and TRBJ1-2, with unresolved D. Sequencing was carried out using FFPE adjacent normal lung tissue. The origin of this receptor is a person between 65 and 79 years old with lung adenocarcinoma. In DNA form, the CDR3 reads TGTGCCAGCAGCTTCCTTCGAGGAGGGAACTATGGCTACACCTTC. It specifies CASSFLRGGNYGYTF.